This T cell receptor (beta chain) was profiled in a study of blood T cell repertoires in COVID-19. About the study: COVID-19 samples from acute and convalescent phases originated in the United States, Italy and Spain. Sample material is recorded as cDNA or gDNA derived from T cells, B-cell-depleted T cells, or PBMCs.

Recruitment covered about 25 US areas and drew participants whose ages spanned 18 to 89 years. A remark on this clone: An end of the junction does not agree with germline; a read error may underlie this.

In the authors' methods: For nucleated cells, counts were estimated from reference gene primer amplification. The table came from immunoSEQ multiplex PCR; TCRdb's copy has only in-frame clones and leaves some out. D and trimming come from the DNA, and the V and J calls and clone size come from that table. The sample consists of fewer than 200,000 clones, around 83% of them appearing once. In germline, CDR1 is SNHLY, CDR2 FYNNEI. The CDR3 covers 15 residues. The clonotype comes from a woman aged 45-65 years in a cohort exposed to, infected with or recovered from COVID-19 (not recorded which). This chain connects TRBV2 to TRBJ2-3; 9 bases are a match to TRBD1. The specimen was PBMCs or T cells enriched from blood (not recorded which). The CDR3 spells CASRGWGQGSDTQYF. In DNA, the CDR3 is TGTGCCAGCAGGGGGTGGGGACAGGGATCTGATACACAGTATTTT.